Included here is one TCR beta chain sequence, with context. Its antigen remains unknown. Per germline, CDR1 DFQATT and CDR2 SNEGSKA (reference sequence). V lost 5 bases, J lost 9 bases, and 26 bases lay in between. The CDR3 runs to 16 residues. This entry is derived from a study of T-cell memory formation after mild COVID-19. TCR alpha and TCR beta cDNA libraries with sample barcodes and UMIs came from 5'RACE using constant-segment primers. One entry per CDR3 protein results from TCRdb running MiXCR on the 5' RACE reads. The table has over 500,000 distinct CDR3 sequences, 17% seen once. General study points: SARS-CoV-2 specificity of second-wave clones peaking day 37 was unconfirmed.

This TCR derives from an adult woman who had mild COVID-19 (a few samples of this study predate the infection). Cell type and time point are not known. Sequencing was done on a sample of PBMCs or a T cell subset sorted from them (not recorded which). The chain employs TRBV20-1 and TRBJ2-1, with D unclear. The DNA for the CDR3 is TGCAGTGCTCCACGAGACTTAGCACAAGCCCCGGCTGAGCAGTTCTTC. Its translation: CSAPRDLAQAPAEQFF.